This TCR beta chain comes out of a study of cytomegalovirus exposure and HLA in healthy donors. Study background: A prior study identified roughly 110 million unique TCR beta sequences from roughly 180 million T cells. Study observations and caveats: Generally TCR sequences proved uncommon, though certain public TCRs appeared in numerous donors. Overall, under 200 TCR beta chains were annotated as cytomegalovirus-associated. According to an earlier analysis, most TCR beta V segments yielded productive rearrangements about 90% or about 30% of the time.

A note on this clone: Its target is not known.

The PCR made use of 60 Vbeta and 13 Jbeta primers. Assay used: immunoSEQ multiplex PCR; TCRdb lists only in-frame clones, some missing. The sample includes around 200,000 clones, around four fifths of them seen just once. The germline V gene encodes CDR1 SGDLS and CDR2 YYNGEE. The CDR3 loop spans 18 amino acids. V was clipped by 4 bases and J by 9 bases; unmatched bases: 21. The sequenced sample consisted of PBMCs. The TCR was taken from a man aged 50-60 years in good health and CMV-seronegative. The genes are TRBV9 and TRBJ2-1, with TRBD2 identical over 8 bases. The CDR3 DNA follows: TGTGCCAGCAGCTCCAACCCGGGGGGGACGGATCCCTCAGGTGAGCAGTTCTTC. This sequence encodes CASSSNPGGTDPSGEQFF.